The 17 T cell receptor beta chains listed next were all sequenced from one sample in a study of shared clonotypes between healthy human individuals. CD45RO-negative cells were positively selected for CCR7, leaving out terminally differentiated effector memory CD45RA+ cells. Assay used: immunoSEQ multiplex PCR; TCRdb lists only in-frame clones, some missing. This repertoire shows approximately 2,000,000 clones, over 85% found once; its top ten account for 1.5% to 2%. Source material: naive CD8+ T cells from PBMCs. These receptor sequences come from a man younger than 35 in good health. Some clones in this sample may be carry-over from other donors' samples.

The chain employs TRBV7-9 and TRBJ1-1; 8 positions agree with TRBD1. The CDR3 is made up of 14 amino acids. CDR1 and CDR2 (germline): SEHNR, FQNEAQ (reference sequence). V lost 5 bases to trimming and J lost 6 bases; unmatched junction nucleotides: 8. CDR3 sequence: CASSPGQERSEAFF. DNA of the CDR3: TGTGCCAGCAGCCCGGGACAGGAGAGGTCTGAAGCTTTCTTT.

The V call is TRBV10-3, the J call TRBJ2-1, with D maybe TRBD1 (8 bases). CDR1 ENHRY and CDR2 SYGVKD come from the germline V gene. CDR3 length: 17 residues. Trimming took 10 bases from V and 0 from J, leaving 22 bases between them. The CDR3 DNA sequence: TGTGCCACTAAGACTAGCCCTACAGGGGGCTCCTACAATGAGCAGTTCTTC. Protein product: CATKTSPTGGSYNEQFF.

This rearrangement joins TRBV4-1 to TRBJ2-7; 7 bases map to TRBD1. V gave up 3 bases and J gave up 0 bases; unmatched junction bases: 5. Germline V gene lookup returns CDR1 MGHRA and CDR2 YSYEKL. The CDR3 is made up of 15 amino acids. CDR3 DNA: TGCGCCAGCAGCCAGACAGGGTCGAGCTCCTACGAGCAGTACTTC. This gives the protein CASSQTGSSSYEQYF.

On this clone itself: The sample holds other DNA sequences that translate to the same CDR3. The chain employs TRBV7-9 and TRBJ2-2; 8 nucleotides align to TRBD1. V lost 3 bases and J lost 4; bases outside the gene matches: 7. Germline assignment: CDR1 SEHNR and CDR2 FQNEAQ (reference sequence). This CDR3 contains 16 residues. The DNA for the CDR3 is TGTGCCAGCAGCTTGTCAGGGGGCGCGAGCACCGGGGAGCTGTTTTTT. It yields the protein CASSLSGGASTGELFF.

This sequence joins TRBV19 and TRBJ2-1; D gene ambiguous. Deletions cut 4 bases from V and 4 bases from J, with 14 bases between. The germline gives CDR1 LNHDA, CDR2 SQIVND (reference sequence). The CDR3 totals 15 residues. This chain's CDR3 is CASSRVRNLYNEQFF. The CDR3, as DNA: TGTGCCAGTAGTAGGGTGAGGAACTTATACAATGAGCAGTTCTTC.

The chain carries TRBV7-9 and TRBJ2-5, with 7 bases matching TRBD2. Looked up from germline, CDR1 is SEHNR and CDR2 is FQNEAQ (reference sequence). The V segment lost 5 bases and the J segment 3 bases; nucleotides outside the gene matches: 6. This CDR3 region has 14 residues. CDR3 in DNA: TGTGCCAGCAGCCCAGCGGGGAGGAAAGAGACCCAGTACTTC. As protein: CASSPAGRKETQYF.

This clone came up many times. This chain links TRBV30 with TRBJ1-1, with 9 nucleotides matching TRBD1. Trimming cost V 5 bases and J 0 bases; bases outside gene matches: 4. The CDR3 is 14 amino acids. Looked up from germline, CDR1 is GTSNPN and CDR2 is SVGIG (reference sequence). The CDR3 DNA reads TGTGCCTGGTGGGACAGGGTCGTGAACACTGAAGCTTTCTTT. Translated, it gives CAWWDRVVNTEAFF.

The chain employs TRBV5-1 and TRBJ2-5, with 9 positions matching TRBD2. The junction had 7 bases not matched to a gene; V was cut back by 4 bases and J by 0 bases. Germline V gives CDR1 SGHRS, CDR2 YFSETQ. The CDR3 spans 16 residues. CDR3 protein: CASSTRLADYQETQYF. The DNA of the CDR3 is TGCGCCAGCAGCACTAGACTAGCGGATTACCAAGAGACCCAGTACTTC.

V gene TRBV7-9 combines with J gene TRBJ1-2; weak D call: TRBD1 (5 bases). V lost 1 base and J 8 bases, leaving 11 bases between the germline ends. The CDR3 is made up of 13 amino acids. Germline values: CDR1 SEHNR, CDR2 FQNEAQ (reference sequence). CDR3 sequence reads: CASSLGGAVGYTF. As DNA, the CDR3 is TGTGCCAGCAGCTTAGGAGGGGCAGTCGGCTACACCTTC.

This chain links TRBV19 with TRBJ2-1; 12 positions agree with TRBD2. Germline CDR1 reads LNHDA; CDR2 reads SQIVND (reference sequence). J gave up 5 bases and V 6 bases, and 8 bases lay outside the gene matches. The CDR3 has 16 amino acids. The CDR3 is CASRLQTSGRDNEQFF. In DNA, the CDR3 is TGTGCCAGTAGATTGCAGACTAGCGGGAGAGACAATGAGCAGTTCTTC. Full variable domain (remainder filled in from reference TRBV19 and TRBJ2-1): DGGITQSPKYLFRKEGQNVTLSCEQNLNHDAMYWYRQDPGQGLRLIYYSQIVNDFQKGDIAEGYSVSREKKESFPLTVTSAQKNPTAFYLCASRLQTSGRDNEQFFGPGTRLTVL.

The chain uses TRBV10-2 and TRBJ1-1, with a tentative D call TRBD1 (5 bases). The CDR3 spans 14 residues. The germline V and J ends were trimmed by 7 bases and 0 bases, with 12 bases remaining between them. Germline CDR1 and CDR2: WSHSY and SAAADI. CDR3: CASTLKGVNTEAFF. The DNA for the CDR3 is TGCGCCAGCACCCTCAAAGGGGTGAACACTGAAGCTTTCTTT.

The rearrangement joins TRBV11-3 to TRBJ1-2; a weak D match, TRBD1 (6 bases). The CDR3 covers 13 residues. Deletions cut 1 base from V and 8 bases from J, with 11 bases between. CDR1 and CDR2 (germline): SGHNT, YENEEA. The CDR3 DNA follows: TGTGCCAGCAGCTTAGTTGCAGGGGAAGGCTACACCTTC. It translates to CASSLVAGEGYTF.

V usage is TRBV28 and J usage is TRBJ2-7, with D perhaps being TRBD1 or TRBD2 (5 bases each). Trimming took 7 bases from V and 2 from J, leaving 18 bases between them. The CDR3 covers 15 residues. The germline gives CDR1 MDHEN, CDR2 SYDVKM. This CDR3 is CASISRPGRPYEQYF. The CDR3 DNA reads as TGTGCCAGCATCTCCAGGCCGGGACGACCCTACGAGCAGTACTTC.

The J gene is TRBJ1-2, the V gene TRBV4-1; D not certain. Per the germline V gene, CDR1 is MGHRA and CDR2 is YSYEKL. This CDR3 spans 12 amino acids. The V gene lost 2 bases and the J gene lost 6 bases, with 7 bases spanning the gap. The CDR3: CASSQTRDGYTF. The CDR3 nucleotides are TGCGCCAGCAGCCAAACCCGAGATGGCTACACCTTC.

For this clone: The sample contains more than one DNA sequence encoding this CDR3. The chain recombines TRBV7-9 with TRBJ2-7; 7 bases agree with TRBD2. V was clipped by 3 bases and J by 6 bases; unmatched bases: 2. The CDR3 covers 12 residues. The germline V gene has CDR1 SEHNR and CDR2 FQNEAQ (reference sequence). The CDR3 is CASSFGGGEQYF. The CDR3 nucleotides are TGTGCCAGCAGCTTTGGCGGGGGCGAGCAGTACTTC.

The V and J genes are TRBV27 and TRBJ2-1; D is unclear. CDR1 is MNHEY, CDR2 SMNVEV, per germline (reference sequence). The ends were cut back, 2 bases at V and 2 bases at J, with 7 bases in the middle. The CDR3 runs 14 residues. CDR3 region: CASSLTATYNEQFF. The CDR3 DNA reads as TGTGCCAGCAGTTTAACAGCCACCTACAATGAGCAGTTCTTC.

Comment on this clone: The identical CDR3 is also encoded by other nucleotide sequences in the sample. This chain uses TRBV5-4 with TRBJ1-1; D is uncertain. The CDR3 runs to 12 residues. Trimming removed 1 base at V and 6 bases at J, with 7 bases between. Germline CDR1 and CDR2: SGHNT and YYREEE (reference sequence). The CDR3 DNA reads TGTGCCAGCAGCTTGACCGGCTCTGAAGCTTTCTTT. Its protein is CASSLTGSEAFF.